This T cell receptor beta chain was obtained from a study of blood T cell repertoires in COVID-19 (dated by TCRdb to 2018 to 2020). Describing the broader study: Collaborator samples came from the United States, Italy and Spain and covered acute and convalescent phases of COVID-19. The prospective study material was composed of cDNA or gDNA derived from T cells, B-cell-depleted T cells, or PBMCs. The dataset comprised deeply sampled blood TCRbeta repertoires from subjects exposed to, actively infected with, or recovered from COVID-19. The repertoires were released in a freely available public database intended as a resource for research on the immune response to SARS-CoV-2. Samples were obtained from the ongoing ImmuneRACE study (first 160 participants) and from approximately 1,200 subjects provided by 6 global collaborators. Sample metadata almost always included a de-identified subject ID, COVID-19 status, age in years and sex. Where available, HLA class I and class II types were obtained from metadata supplied by the sample provider rather than from assay-based typing. The investigation overall reported the following: How much clinical and demographic metadata was included differed by source and by participant, and the metadata was provided uncurated.

This clone has more than one count but fewer than ten. Its antigen has not been determined. There are no base qualities to consult, and no much larger clone falls within one base. Participants in the prospective study were enrolled through a virtual design, were aged about 18 to 100 years, and lived in approximately 24 United States geographic areas. In the prospective study, cohorts were assigned on the basis of participant-reported clinical history obtained from a screening survey and a study questionnaire. For ImmuneRACE Cohort 3, a participant was defined as recovered based on two consecutive negative NP/OP PCR tests, clearance by a healthcare professional, or resolution of symptoms. Each participant in the prospective study had whole blood, serum and a nasopharyngeal or oropharyngeal swab collected by mobile phlebotomists. Additional blood draws and questionnaires over an approximately two-month period could optionally be provided by prospective study participants. Blood samples from the prospective study were shipped frozen or at room temperature prior to DNA extraction.

TCRbeta CDR3 regions were amplified from genomic DNA using the immunoSEQ Assay, a bias-controlled multiplex PCR. From the authors' description of their analysis: The number of nucleated cells in each sample was estimated from the amplification of reference gene primers within the assay. To quantify the absolute abundance of each unique TCRbeta CDR3 rearrangement, sequence reads were collapsed and filtered. Productive Simpson clonality was computed per sample as the square root of Simpson's diversity index over productive rearrangements. Here the immuneACCESS table is served through TCRdb, limited to in-frame sequences with V and J called. Missing clones are a known gap in these copies; in checked studies unresolved V genes cover under half, and the rest lacks a known reason. D and trimming come from the DNA, and the V and J calls and clone size come from that table. Counted in this sample were under 200,000 clones; around 91% of them appeared once. In total, the top ten clones hold roughly 0.77% of the sample.

CDR1 and CDR2 were assigned from the germline V gene (reference sequence) as MNHEY and SMNVEV. Trimming removed 2 bases from V and 4 bases from J, leaving 8 bases between the germline ends. Including cysteine and phenylalanine, the CDR3 has 13 amino acids. Just CDR3 DNA is preserved here, 39 bases in frame from base 1. Sequenced sample: PBMCs or T cells enriched from blood (not recorded which). Here the chain combines TRBV27 and TRBJ1-2, with no D gene named confidently. This receptor was obtained from a woman between 18 and 29 years old who had recovered from COVID-19. The CDR3 sequence is CASSLNRIYGYTF. The DNA reads as follows: TGTGCCAGCAGTTTAAACAGAATCTATGGCTACACCTTC.